The subject of this entry is one T cell receptor (beta chain). Generated by immunoSEQ multiplex PCR, the TCRdb table keeps only in-frame clones and is missing some. The table has about 72,000 clones, more than 90% seen once. These data are taken from a study of technical replicates of blood from a few donors. Trimming took off 5 bases at V and 3 bases at J, with 7 bases between the two ends. This CDR3 is 12 amino acids long. Looked up from germline, CDR1 is SNHLY and CDR2 is FYNNEI. V gene TRBV2 combines with J gene TRBJ1-1; D unclear. This clonotype was obtained from a human donor in good health. The sequencing sample was made of T cells isolated from PBMCs. CDR3 region: CASSSEDTEAFF. The CDR3 DNA reads TGTGCCAGCAGTAGTGAGGACACTGAAGCTTTCTTT.